This T cell receptor beta chain was sequenced in a study of T cell repertoires in cytomegalovirus infection. Study in general: Public TCR beta signature analysis indicated the presence of both CMV infection and matching HLA type. Study outcomes and limitations: CMV-specific TCR beta clonotypes restricted by HLA-C were the ones dominating the ex vivo response. Accumulated public TCR beta family frequency recognized individuals carrying CMV together with the relevant HLA.

The CDR3 consists of 15 residues. Germline assignment: CDR1 SGDLS and CDR2 YYNGEE. Trimming took off 9 bases at V and 0 bases at J, with 13 bases between the two ends. TCRdb reprocessed the reads with MiXCR, giving one entry per CDR3 protein. The profile shows 200,000 to 250,000 distinct CDR3 sequences, approximately 13% of them singletons. Regarding this clonotype: Its antigen remains unidentified.

The chain combines TRBV9 with TRBJ2-6; D is uncertain. Sample: PBMCs. The receptor was isolated from a human donor in good health (CMV status not recorded). Some clones in this sample may be carry-over from other donors' samples. The CDR3 DNA follows: TGTGCCACCTCTCCGGCCCGCTCTGGGGCCAACGTCCTGACTTTC. Its translation is CATSPARSGANVLTF.